This is a list of T cell receptor beta chains from one sample in a study of cytomegalovirus exposure and HLA in healthy donors. Clones were read by immunoSEQ multiplex PCR, and TCRdb kept only the in-frame ones, dropping some. This sample has roughly 110,000 clones; about 76% occur once, and the top ten carry around 5%. The sample consisted of PBMCs. Receptors originate from a man aged 30 to 39 in good health and CMV-seropositive. CDR3s include the opening cysteine and the closing phenylalanine or tryptophan.

>TRBJ2-5|TRBV9
CASSVAGGQETQYF
>TRBJ2-7|TRBV19
CASSEWGGQDEQYF
>TRBJ1-1|TRBV6-5
CASSRGQENTEAFF
>TRBJ1-1|TRBV10-3
CAISEVVRKDTEAFF
>TRBJ2-6|TRBV10-3
CAIHGSGANVLTF
>TRBJ2-7|TRBV5-1
CASSLGHDPYEQYF
>TRBJ1-5|TRBV7-9
CASSLGGGNQPQHF
>TRBJ1-1|TRBV5-8
CASSGGDRVPPTEAFF
>TRBJ2-5|TRBV7-2
CASSLGGGKETQYF
>TRBJ2-2|TRBV5-1
CASSLAQTNTGELFF
>TRBJ1-3|TRBV6-5
CASSLGQHGNTIYF
>TRBJ1-1|TRBV10-3
CAISEGQGNTEAFF
>TRBJ2-2|TRBV9
CASSVGGTGFGELFF
>TRBJ1-5|TRBV28
CASSPPGGLNQPQHF
>TRBJ2-3|TRBV5-1
CASKHPSTDTQYF
>TRBJ2-7|TRBV28
CASSFIGQGTYEQYF
>TRBJ1-4|TRBV9
CASSDPRRGATNEKLFF